The 5 T cell receptor beta chains given below trace back to one sample, sequenced in a study of T-cell reconstitution after alpha-beta-depleted transplantation in children. Unique molecular identifiers tagged the TCRbeta library. TCRdb processed the PCR reads anew with MiXCR; each CDR3 protein has one entry. The table records about 540,000 distinct CDR3 sequences, around 20% of them present only once. The specimen was PBMCs from the stem cell graft donor, collected from the stem cell graft. The receptors derive from a human donor who donated a stem cell graft to a child with acute lymphoblastic leukemia.

The rearrangement uses TRBV7-3 and TRBJ2-1, with 12 bases identical to TRBD2. J gave up 4 bases and V 1 base, and 2 bases lay outside the gene matches. Per germline, CDR1 SGHTA and CDR2 FQGTGA. CDR3 length: 16 residues. CDR3 DNA sequence: TGTGCCAGCAGCTTAATAACTAGCGGGGGGTACAATGAGCAGTTCTTC. Its protein is CASSLITSGGYNEQFF. Looking up the rest from reference TRBV7-3 and TRBJ2-1 gives the full variable domain: GAGVSQTPSNKVTEKGKYVELRCDPISGHTALYWYRQSLGQGPEFLIYFQGTGAADDSGLPNDRFFAVRPEGSVSTLKIQRTERGDSAVYLCASSLITSGGYNEQFFGPGTRLTVL.

The CDR3 DNA reads TGCAGCGTTGTAGGCGCAACTAATGAAAAACTGTTTTTT. This sequence encodes CSVVGATNEKLFF. The chain uses TRBV29-1 and TRBJ1-4; D not certain. V dropped 4 bases and J dropped 0 bases, with 6 bases sitting between them. CDR1 and CDR2 from the germline V gene are SQVTM and ANQGSEA. This CDR3 is built from 13 residues.

The CDR3 here is CASSSLLEGRNGYTF. The CDR3 DNA sequence: TGTGCCAGCAGCTCCCTCTTGGAGGGCCGGAATGGCTACACCTTC. The gene calls are TRBV7-2 and TRBJ1-2; D is unresolved. This CDR3 has 15 amino acids. The germline V gene encodes CDR1 SGHTA and CDR2 FQGNSA. The V and J ends lost 4 bases and 6 bases respectively, with 18 bases between them.

The chain combines TRBV4-1 with TRBJ2-1; 14 bases fit TRBD2. V lost 5 bases to trimming and J lost 6 bases; unmatched junction nucleotides: 6. This CDR3 is built from 16 residues. Germline CDR1 MGHRA, CDR2 YSYEKL. The CDR3, as DNA: TGCGCCAGCAGCTTAGGGACTAGCGGGAGTGGCAATGAGCAGTTCTTC. Its translation: CASSLGTSGSGNEQFF.

This clonotype has more than one count but fewer than ten. V is TRBV6-2 or TRBV6-3 and J is TRBJ2-3; TRBD2 agrees at 11 bases. CDR1 MNHEY and CDR2 SVGEGT come from the germline V gene. J was trimmed by 5 bases and V by 6 bases; bases with no gene match: 1. This CDR3 region has 13 residues. The CDR3 here is CASRGLAGDTQYF. The CDR3, as DNA: TGTGCCAGCAGAGGACTAGCGGGAGATACGCAGTATTTT.